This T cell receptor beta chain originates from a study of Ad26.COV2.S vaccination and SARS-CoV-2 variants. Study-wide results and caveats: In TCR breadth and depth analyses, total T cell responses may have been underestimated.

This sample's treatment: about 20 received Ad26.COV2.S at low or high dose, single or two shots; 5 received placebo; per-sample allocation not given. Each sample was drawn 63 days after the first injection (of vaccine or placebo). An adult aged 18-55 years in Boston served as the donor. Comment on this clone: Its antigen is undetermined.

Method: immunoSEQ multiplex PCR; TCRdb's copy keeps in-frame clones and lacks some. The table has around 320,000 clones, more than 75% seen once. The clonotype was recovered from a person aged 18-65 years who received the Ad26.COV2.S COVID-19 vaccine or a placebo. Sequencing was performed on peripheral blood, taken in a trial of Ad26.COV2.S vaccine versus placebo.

CDR3 sequence reads: CASSQESRGTPTDTQYF. The CDR3 nucleotides are TGTGCCAGCAGCCAAGAATCCCGAGGGACTCCCACAGATACGCAGTATTTT. This chain connects TRBV4-2 to TRBJ2-3, with a tentative D call TRBD2 (6 bases). The V end lost 0 bases, the J end lost 2 bases, and 15 bases lay between the germline ends. Per germline, CDR1 LGHNA and CDR2 YNFKEQ. The CDR3 contains 17 residues.